This T cell receptor beta chain was sequenced in a study of blood T cell repertoires in COVID-19. Overall study: Samples of COVID-19 (acute and convalescent) were obtained from the United States, Italy and Spain. T cells, B-cell-depleted T cells, or PBMCs provided the cDNA or gDNA that served as material.

Germline-derived CDR1 and CDR2 are LNHDA and SQIVND (reference sequence). V shed 1 base and J shed 5 bases, with 12 bases lying between them. The CDR3 contains 15 residues. Methods used by the authors: Amplifying reference gene primers gave estimates of nucleated cell counts. Measured with immunoSEQ multiplex PCR; TCRdb has only the in-frame clones, and not every one. V and J calls and clone size come straight from that table; D and trimming were deduced from the DNA. The sample consists of more than 110,000 clones, about four fifths of them appearing once. This sequence was found in a woman between 55 and 75 years old with acute or convalescent COVID-19. The V gene is TRBV19, the J gene TRBJ1-5; the D is unclear. Sequencing input: peripheral blood. CDR3 coding DNA: TGTGCCAGTAGTATAGTTTCACCCTCGGATCAGCCCCAGCATTTT. It specifies CASSIVSPSDQPQHF.